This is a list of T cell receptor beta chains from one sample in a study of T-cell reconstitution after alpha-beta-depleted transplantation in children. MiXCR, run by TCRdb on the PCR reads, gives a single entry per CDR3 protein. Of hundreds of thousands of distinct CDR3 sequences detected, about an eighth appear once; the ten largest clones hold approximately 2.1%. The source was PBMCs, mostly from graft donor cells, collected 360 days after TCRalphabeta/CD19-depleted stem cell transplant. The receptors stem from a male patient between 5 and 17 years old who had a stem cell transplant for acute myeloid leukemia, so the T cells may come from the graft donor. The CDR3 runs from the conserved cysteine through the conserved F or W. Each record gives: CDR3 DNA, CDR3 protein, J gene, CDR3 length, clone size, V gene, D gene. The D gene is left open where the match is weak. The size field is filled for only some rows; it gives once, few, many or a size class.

TGCGCCAGCAGCTTCTCATACAGAAAGCGTAATGAAAAACTGTTTTTT CASSFSYRKRNEKLFF TRBJ1-4 16 many TRBV5-1 .
TGTGCCAGCAGCAGGGGAGGGACGTCAGTCTATGCCTACGAGCAGTACTTC CASSRGGTSVYAYEQYF TRBJ2-7 17 . TRBV7-6 TRBD2
TGCAGCGTTGGGTCAGTGGACACCGGGGAGCTGTTTTTT CSVGSVDTGELFF TRBJ2-2 13 few TRBV29-1 .
TGTGCCAGCAGCCTGACACTAGCGGGAGTCTCCTACAATGAGCAGTTCTTC CASSLTLAGVSYNEQFF TRBJ2-1 17 few TRBV28 TRBD2
TGCAGTGCTTTCGTCGGGGACTTCGGCTACGAGCAGTACTTC CSAFVGDFGYEQYF TRBJ2-7 14 many TRBV20-1 .
TGTGCCAGCACCGGGACTAGCGGGAGTAGAGGTTACAATGAGCAGTTCTTC CASTGTSGSRGYNEQFF TRBJ2-1 17 many TRBV28 TRBD2
TGCGCCAGCCGGGACAGATACTACAATGAGCAGTTCTTC CASRDRYYNEQFF TRBJ2-1 13 many TRBV5-1 TRBD1
TGTGCCAGCAGTCTAGCGGGAGGGCCTTACACCGGGGAGCTGTTTTTT CASSLAGGPYTGELFF TRBJ2-2 16 . TRBV27 TRBD2
TGTGCCAGCAGGCCGACAGGGGCGGTACCTAGCTCCTACGAGCAGTACTTC CASRPTGAVPSSYEQYF TRBJ2-7 17 many TRBV7-9 TRBD1
TGTGCCAGCAGTCGAGGACTCCCACAAGAGACCCAGTACTTC CASSRGLPQETQYF TRBJ2-5 14 . TRBV6-1 .
TGTGCCAGCAGGATAGGAGACGGAGTCGGGGAGCTGTTTTTT CASRIGDGVGELFF TRBJ2-2 14 many TRBV11-2 .
TGTGCCAGCAGCCAAGACAGGGCTAGCTTGAGGGAGCAGTACTTC CASSQDRASLREQYF TRBJ2-7 15 many TRBV3-1 .
TGTGCCTGGAGTCACGGACAGGGTACCACAGATACGCAGTATTTT CAWSHGQGTTDTQYF TRBJ2-3 15 . TRBV30 TRBD1
TGTGCCAGCAGCCGGACCGGGACTAGCGCCAGGTGGGAGCAGTTCTTC CASSRTGTSARWEQFF TRBJ2-1 16 . TRBV12-3/TRBV12-4 TRBD2
TGCAGTGCTAGAGATCGTCCCCTAGCGGGCCCGTACAATGAGCAGTTCTTC CSARDRPLAGPYNEQFF TRBJ2-1 17 many TRBV20-1 TRBD2
TGTGCCAGCAGCCCCGACTCCCTAAACACCGGGGAGCTGTTTTTT CASSPDSLNTGELFF TRBJ2-2 15 few TRBV12-3/TRBV12-4 .
TGTGCCAGCACCGACCATCCGGGGACAGAGTACTTC CASTDHPGTEYF TRBJ2-7 12 . TRBV6-2/TRBV6-3 TRBD1
TGTGCCAGCAGCTTTAAGGCCCTTGCGGGAGATACGCAGTATTTT CASSFKALAGDTQYF TRBJ2-3 15 few TRBV11-2 .
TGCGCCAGCAGCTTGATATTCGGACGGGATAGTGCCCGCGGGTCTGGGGCCAACGTCCTGACTTTC CASSLIFGRDSARGSGANVLTF TRBJ2-6 22 . TRBV5-1 .
TGCAGCGTTGAAGGGACTAGTCGGGGTACATACGAGCAGTACTTC CSVEGTSRGTYEQYF TRBJ2-7 15 . TRBV29-1 TRBD2
TGCGCCAGCAGCTTGGATGGGACACAGAGGGGCAATGAGCAGTTCTTC CASSLDGTQRGNEQFF TRBJ2-1 16 many TRBV5-1 .
TGTGCCAGCAGCTTAGCGGGAGAAAGGCAGTACTTC CASSLAGERQYF TRBJ2-7 12 . TRBV12-3/TRBV12-4 TRBD2
TGTGCCAGCAGTTTCCTTCTGAACACTGAAGCTTTCTTT CASSFLLNTEAFF TRBJ1-1 13 many TRBV12-3/TRBV12-4 .
TGTGCCAGCAGTTACGGGGGTCGGGACTATGGCTACACCTTC CASSYGGRDYGYTF TRBJ1-2 14 . TRBV6-5 .
TGTGCCACCAGCAGAGTAACGGGTTCAGGCTCCTACGAGCAGTACTTC CATSRVTGSGSYEQYF TRBJ2-7 16 . TRBV15 .
TGCGCCAGCAGCCAAGATAATCGTGGTTCAGATACGCAGTATTTT CASSQDNRGSDTQYF TRBJ2-3 15 . TRBV4-3 .
TGTGCCAGCAGCTTCACGGAGGCTAGAAGGACAGATACGCAGTATTTT CASSFTEARRTDTQYF TRBJ2-3 16 many TRBV5-5 .
TGTGCCAGCAGCTTCAGCGCCAAAAAGTGGGGGAGTGGATATCAGCCCCAGCATTTT CASSFSAKKWGSGYQPQHF TRBJ1-5 19 . TRBV7-8 .
TGCAGCGTTGAGCCCGGACAGGGGGAGTCGGGGCAGTACTTC CSVEPGQGESGQYF TRBJ2-7 14 few TRBV29-1 TRBD1
TGCGCCAGCAGCCAGCTTGGGTGGAACACCGGGGAGCTGTTTTTT CASSQLGWNTGELFF TRBJ2-2 15 few TRBV4-3 .
TGTGCCAGCAGCCTGGGACTTTTGAGGAATGAGCAGTTCTTC CASSLGLLRNEQFF TRBJ2-1 14 few TRBV9 .
TGTGCCAGCAGCCTGGGGACTAGCGGGAGGAGATCAGATACGCAGTATTTT CASSLGTSGRRSDTQYF TRBJ2-3 17 . TRBV9 TRBD2
TGTGCCATCAGTGAGGGCGGGATGGGGACTGAAGCTTTCTTT CAISEGGMGTEAFF TRBJ1-1 14 few TRBV10-3 .
TGTGCTAGTGGTCCCGGACTAGTTTACAATGAGCAGTTCTTC CASGPGLVYNEQFF TRBJ2-1 14 many TRBV12-5 TRBD2
TGTGCCGCCATGGGGGAACCCTACAATGAGCAGTTCTTC CAAMGEPYNEQFF TRBJ2-1 13 . TRBV10-3 .
TGCAGTGCTAGAGATCGGGGGGAACGAGGCTACACCTTC CSARDRGERGYTF TRBJ1-2 13 . TRBV20-1 .
TGCAGTGCTAGAGTTAGCGGGGTCCAAGAGACCCAGTACTTC CSARVSGVQETQYF TRBJ2-5 14 . TRBV20-1 TRBD2
TGTGCCAGCAGCTTAGGTTTTGGCGTCGAGCAGTACTTC CASSLGFGVEQYF TRBJ2-7 13 many TRBV7-2 .
TGTGCCACCAGTGAACCAGGGGGCCCTCGCTACTCTAGCACAGATACGCAGTATTTT CATSEPGGPRYSSTDTQYF TRBJ2-3 19 few TRBV24-1 TRBD1
TGTGCCAGCAGTCAGTACGAGCAGTACTTC CASSQYEQYF TRBJ2-7 10 . TRBV28 .
TGTGCCAGTAGTGGACGGACCGGGGGTTGGAGCAATCAGCCCCAGCATTTT CASSGRTGGWSNQPQHF TRBJ1-5 17 . TRBV19 .
TGTGCCAGCAGCTTAGCGGGCTCCGCGGAGCAGTACTTC CASSLAGSAEQYF TRBJ2-7 13 . TRBV7-9 .
TGTGCCAGCAGTTCCCGAATAACCAGCTCTGGAAACACCATATATTTT CASSSRITSSGNTIYF TRBJ1-3 16 . TRBV12-3/TRBV12-4 .
TGCGCCAGCAGCCAAGACTCCGGGGCAGGCCCTTCGAATGAGCAGTTCTTC CASSQDSGAGPSNEQFF TRBJ2-1 17 . TRBV4-3 .
TGTGCCAGCAGCTTATTTTCCCGCACAGATACGCAGTATTTT CASSLFSRTDTQYF TRBJ2-3 14 few TRBV7-3 .
TGTGCCAGCGGTACCGGGGGGGGTGGCAATCAGCCCCAGCATTTT CASGTGGGGNQPQHF TRBJ1-5 15 few TRBV28 .
TGTGCCAGCAGTTACTCCGGGGGGACAAGCGGGAGTTCCCTCGAGCAGTACTTC CASSYSGGTSGSSLEQYF TRBJ2-7 18 . TRBV6-5 TRBD2
TGCAGTGCTAGACAGGGGCGCCTCCAAGAGACCCAGTACTTC CSARQGRLQETQYF TRBJ2-5 14 . TRBV20-1 .
TGCAGTGCTAGTAATGGGGCCTACGAGCAGTACTTC CSASNGAYEQYF TRBJ2-7 12 few TRBV20-1 .
TGTGCCAGCAAATCCGATATAGCTTTCTTT CASKSDIAFF TRBJ1-1 10 few TRBV12-3/TRBV12-4 .